Presented here are 24 T cell receptor beta chains from one specimen sequenced in a study of long-term antiretroviral therapy in people with HIV. Sequencing relied on immunoSEQ assay v3.0, run at survey level. Clones were sequenced by immunoSEQ multiplex PCR, and TCRdb holds only the in-frame ones, with some missing. The sample records more than 20,000 clones, 82% being singletons. The source was unsorted PBMCs, collected roughly 2.3 years after starting antiretroviral therapy. The receptor set was obtained from a man aged 40-50 years with HIV.

The chain couples TRBV29-1 to TRBJ2-7; D perhaps matches TRBD2 (7 bases). Trimming took 1 base from V and 3 from J, leaving 13 bases between them. Germline CDR1 is SQVTM and CDR2 is ANQGSEA. The CDR3 is 14 amino acids. Here the CDR3 DNA reads TGCAGCGTTGAAGTCGCAGCGGGACACTACGAGCAGTACTTC. Protein product: CSVEVAAGHYEQYF.

This clone has only one observation. The chain joins TRBV7-2 to TRBJ2-1; TRBD2 agrees at 8 bases. Trimming took 5 bases from V and 9 from J; bases not matched to a gene: 9. The CDR3 is 14 residues long. Germline-derived CDR1 and CDR2 are SGHTA and FQGNSA. The CDR3 is CASSARTSGLEQFF. CDR3 sequence (DNA): TGTGCCAGCAGCGCACGAACTAGCGGACTTGAGCAGTTCTTC.

This clone was counted between two and nine times. The chain is built from TRBV18 and TRBJ1-1, with TRBD1 identical over 7 bases. This CDR3 region has 14 residues. Trimming took 2 bases from V and 6 from J; bases not matched to a gene: 6. From germline, CDR1 is KGHSH and CDR2 LQKENI. The CDR3 region has the DNA TGTGCCAGCTCACCAGTAGGGGGCTTGGCTGAAGCTTTCTTT. Protein product: CASSPVGGLAEAFF.

The CDR3 DNA reads as TGTGCCAGCTTTCGCTTTGGGGCCAACGTCCTGACTTTC. Translating gives CASFRFGANVLTF. The V and J genes are TRBV28 and TRBJ2-6; no firm D call. V lost 8 bases and J lost 3, with 8 bases in between. Germline CDR1 and CDR2: MDHEN and SYDVKM. The CDR3 has 13 amino acids.

V and J are TRBV19 and TRBJ2-2; the D gene is possibly TRBD1 (6 bases). Germline-derived CDR1 and CDR2 are LNHDA and SQIVND (reference sequence). With 10 bases removed from V and 0 bases from J, the gap between germline ends came to 21 bases. This CDR3 region has 17 residues. DNA of the CDR3: TGTGCCACCCTCCGGGACACCAAGTTCGCGAACACCGGGGAGCTGTTTTTT. Translation: CATLRDTKFANTGELFF.

This clone was found once. The chain is built from TRBV9 and TRBJ1-2; D is perhaps TRBD1 (6 bases). This CDR3 has 14 amino acids. The germline V gene encodes CDR1 SGDLS and CDR2 YYNGEE. Trimming shortened V by 7 bases and J by 6 bases, and 19 bases separated the two germline ends. The DNA of the CDR3 is TGTGCCAGCCCAGGGGACGAAGGATTGAATGGCTACACCTTC. Its protein is CASPGDEGLNGYTF.

The rearrangement links TRBV19 to TRBJ2-3, with D possibly being TRBD2 (6 bases). The CDR3 spans 16 residues. V lost 5 bases and J 3 bases, leaving 18 bases between the germline ends. From germline, CDR1 is LNHDA and CDR2 SQIVND (reference sequence). The CDR3 DNA is TGTGCCAGTAGTCTTTCGGGCGGGACTGCTACAGATACGCAGTATTTT. It specifies CASSLSGGTATDTQYF.

V gene TRBV7-2 combines with J gene TRBJ2-2; no reliable D call. There are 12 residues in the CDR3. Trimming removed 7 bases from V and 3 bases from J, with 6 bases in between. Germline V gene lookup returns CDR1 SGHTA and CDR2 FQGNSA. For the CDR3, the DNA is TGTGCCAGCAAAGTTCACACCGGGGAGCTGTTTTTT. Amino acid sequence: CASKVHTGELFF. The full variable domain, with the rest looked up from reference TRBV7-2 and TRBJ2-2, is GAGVSQSPSNKVTEKGKDVELRCDPISGHTALYWYRQSLGQGLEFLIYFQGNSAPDKSGLPSDRFSAERTGGSVSTLTIQRTQQEDSAVYLCASKVHTGELFFGEGSRLTVL.

The gene calls are TRBV9 and TRBJ2-2; perhaps TRBD2 as D (5 bases). The CDR3 totals 15 residues. V was trimmed by 4 bases and J by 4 bases, leaving 14 bases between them. In germline, CDR1 is SGDLS, CDR2 YYNGEE. CDR3 in amino acids: CASSREAEATGELFF. The DNA of the CDR3 is TGTGCCAGCAGCCGAGAAGCGGAGGCCACCGGGGAGCTGTTTTTT.

The chain employs TRBV7-9 and TRBJ1-1, with D uncertain. Germline values: CDR1 SEHNR, CDR2 FQNEAQ (reference sequence). Trimming took off 2 bases at V and 11 bases at J, with 18 bases between the two ends. The CDR3 extends over 14 amino acids. This CDR3 reads CASSLRNNPREAFF. In nucleotides, the CDR3 is TGTGCCAGCAGCTTAAGAAATAACCCCAGAGAGGCTTTCTTT.

This clone came up once. CDR3 in amino acids: CASSRGGTDTQYF. The DNA of the CDR3 is TGTGCCAGTAGTCGGGGAGGCACAGATACGCAGTATTTT. The chain couples TRBV19 to TRBJ2-3, with D perhaps matching TRBD2 (5 bases). Per germline, CDR1 LNHDA and CDR2 SQIVND (reference sequence). The ends were cut back, 5 bases at V and 1 base at J, with 7 bases in the middle. The CDR3 has 13 amino acids.

The rearrangement uses TRBV7-9 and TRBJ2-1, with 9 bases fitting TRBD1. This CDR3 comprises 19 residues. Germline CDR1 SEHNR, CDR2 FQNEAQ (reference sequence). V was clipped by 2 bases and J by 2 bases; unmatched bases: 13. Here the CDR3 reads CASSLQNLRDRVTYNEQFF. The CDR3 DNA follows: TGTGCCAGCAGCTTACAAAACCTCAGGGACAGGGTAACCTACAATGAGCAGTTCTTC. The full variable domain, rest sourced from reference TRBV7-9 and TRBJ2-1, is DTGVSQNPRHKITKRGQNVTFRCDPISEHNRLYWYRQTLGQGPEFLTYFQNEAQLEKSRLLSDRFSAERPKGSFSTLEIQRTEQGDSAMYLCASSLQNLRDRVTYNEQFFGPGTRLTVL.

The rearrangement uses TRBV30 and TRBJ1-5; D gene unclear. Trimming cost V 2 bases and J 3 bases, with 8 bases left between them. The CDR3 spans 13 residues. Germline V gene sequence: CDR1 GTSNPN, CDR2 SVGIG (reference sequence). The CDR3 DNA follows: TGTGCCTGGAGTTGGGATTACAATCAGCCCCAGCATTTT. Residues: CAWSWDYNQPQHF.

The chain links TRBV6-6 to TRBJ2-7; possibly TRBD1 or TRBD2 for D (5 bases each). Germline CDR1 reads MNHNY; CDR2 reads SVGAGI (reference sequence). The CDR3 length is 14 residues. Trimming removed 1 base from V and 4 bases from J, with 11 bases in between. CDR3 nucleotides: TGTGCCAGCAGTTACTTGGGGGTCCCGTACGAGCAGTACTTC. This encodes CASSYLGVPYEQYF.

The V and J genes are TRBV27 and TRBJ2-7, with D perhaps TRBD1 (6 bases). This CDR3 has 15 amino acids. CDR1 and CDR2 from the germline V gene are MNHEY and SMNVEV (reference sequence). The V end lost 3 bases, the J end lost 4 bases, and 16 bases lay between the germline ends. This CDR3 reads CASSFTWQGLYEQYF. CDR3 DNA sequence: TGTGCCAGCAGTTTCACGTGGCAGGGGCTTTACGAGCAGTACTTC.

This clone is medium-sized. Other DNA sequences in this sample translate to the same CDR3. J is TRBJ2-1 and V is TRBV27; a weak D match, TRBD2 (5 bases). CDR1 and CDR2 from the germline V gene are MNHEY and SMNVEV (reference sequence). The CDR3 is 15 amino acids. The V gene lost 2 bases and the J gene lost 6 bases, with 14 bases spanning the gap. The CDR3 bases are TGTGCCAGCAGTTTAAGCAGAGGACTCCTCAATGAGCAGTTCTTC. This codes for CASSLSRGLLNEQFF.

The chain recombines TRBV10-3 with TRBJ1-2; 7 bases are shared with TRBD1. This CDR3 has 14 amino acids. With V trimmed by 3 bases and J by 8 bases, 9 bases remained unmatched. Germline-derived CDR1 and CDR2 are ENHRY and SYGVKD. DNA of the CDR3: TGTGCCATCAGTGAAACGGACAGGTTGGAGGGCTACACCTTC. Protein: CAISETDRLEGYTF.

CDR3 protein: CASQNAGSYEQYF. The CDR3 coding sequence is TGTGCCAGCCAAAACGCGGGCTCCTACGAGCAGTACTTC. V and J are TRBV6-5 and TRBJ2-7, with D tentatively TRBD2 (5 bases). CDR1 is MNHEY, CDR2 SVGAGI, per germline. V lost 8 bases to trimming and J lost 0 bases, with 11 bases between them. This CDR3 is 13 amino acids long.

The chain couples TRBV19 to TRBJ2-7; no reliable D call. Trimming left V 3 bases short and J 3 bases short, with 15 bases between. The CDR3 length is 15 residues. CDR1 is LNHDA and CDR2 is SQIVND in the germline V gene (reference sequence). The DNA for the CDR3 is TGTGCCAGTAGTATGGGCAAAGGTATGAGCTACGAGCAGTACTTC. This translates into CASSMGKGMSYEQYF.

This clone occurred a few times. The V and J genes are TRBV6-5 and TRBJ2-2, with D possibly being TRBD1 (6 bases). The V and J ends lost 5 bases and 6 bases respectively, with 13 bases between them. Germline CDR1 MNHEY, CDR2 SVGAGI. The CDR3 length is 14 residues. The CDR3 sequence: CASSDWDTPGELFF. The CDR3 coding sequence is TGTGCCAGCAGTGATTGGGACACTCCCGGGGAGCTGTTTTTT.

The table lists this clone with a few counts. The chain has TRBV7-6 and TRBJ1-1; 8 bases are shared with TRBD1. The CDR3 has 16 residues. Germline CDR1 and CDR2: SGHVS and FNYEAQ. The V gene end was trimmed by 3 bases and the J gene end by 1 base; junction bases not matched to a gene: 7. Here the CDR3 reads CASSLGGGTGNTEAFF. The CDR3 DNA is TGTGCCAGCAGCTTGGGGGGAGGGACAGGGAACACTGAAGCTTTCTTT.

Here the CDR3 reads CASSGGSGLIDTQYF. The CDR3 DNA reads TGTGCCAGCAGTGGGGGTTCAGGGTTAATAGATACGCAGTATTTT. The rearrangement uses TRBV2 and TRBJ2-3; perhaps TRBD1 as D (5 bases). CDR1 is SNHLY, CDR2 FYNNEI, per germline. Deletions cut 4 bases from V and 5 bases from J, with 16 bases between. The CDR3 has 15 amino acids. Looking up the rest from reference TRBV2 and TRBJ2-3 gives the full variable domain: EPEVTQTPSHQVTQMGQEVILRCVPISNHLYFYWYRQILGQKVEFLVSFYNNEISEKSEIFDDQFSVERPDGSNFTLKIRSTKLEDSAMYFCASSGGSGLIDTQYFGPGTRLTVL.

The chain uses TRBV5-1 and TRBJ2-2, with D hard to call. This CDR3 is 13 amino acids long. The V gene lost 7 bases and the J gene lost 6 bases, with 13 bases spanning the gap. Germline CDR1 is SGHRS and CDR2 is YFSETQ. CDR3 loop: CASRRGRSGELFF. CDR3 nucleotide sequence: TGCGCCAGCCGACGAGGTCGTTCCGGGGAGCTGTTTTTT.

The V gene is TRBV6-4, the J gene TRBJ2-2, with 12 bases identical to TRBD2. V lost 0 bases and J lost 4; bases outside the gene matches: 0. In germline, CDR1 is MRHNA, CDR2 SNTAGT. This CDR3 region has 16 residues. CDR3 bases: TGTGCCAGCAGTGACTCGGGACTAGCGGGCACCGGGGAGCTGTTTTTT. Residues: CASSDSGLAGTGELFF.